One and the same sample provided the 5 T cell receptor beta chains below, sequenced in a study of shared clonotypes between healthy human individuals. Clones were sequenced by immunoSEQ multiplex PCR, and TCRdb holds only the in-frame ones, with some missing. This table has about a million clones, about 80% appearing once. The sample comprised memory CD4+ T cells from PBMCs. Subset defined: CD45RA-negative fraction. Source of these receptors: a man aged 18 to 29 in good health. Some clones in this sample may be carry-over from other donors' samples.

This chain uses TRBV9 with TRBJ2-6; possibly TRBD1 for D (6 bases). Between the trimmed V and J ends, which lost 2 bases and 2 bases, there was a span of 11 bases. The CDR3 is 16 amino acids. CDR1 SGDLS and CDR2 YYNGEE come from the germline V gene. CDR3 sequence (DNA): TGTGCCAGCAGCGTGTCTCAGGGGCCTGGGGCCAACGTCCTGACTTTC. Translating gives CASSVSQGPGANVLTF.

The chain recombines TRBV9 with TRBJ2-5; D may be TRBD2 (6 bases). The germline V gene has CDR1 SGDLS and CDR2 YYNGEE. The CDR3 runs 14 residues. The V end was cut by 0 bases, the J end by 5 bases, with 11 bases between. CDR3 sequence (DNA): TGTGCCAGCAGCGTAGGTGGAGGGTGGGAGACCCAGTACTTC. Translation: CASSVGGGWETQYF. Together with reference TRBV9 and TRBJ2-5, the CDR3 gives the full variable domain: DSGVTQTPKHLITATGQRVTLRCSPRSGDLSVYWYQQSLDQGLQFLIQYYNGEERAKGNILERFSAQQFPDLHSELNLSSLELGDSALYFCASSVGGGWETQYFGPGTRLLVL.

The chain has TRBV4-2 and TRBJ2-7, with D perhaps being TRBD1 or TRBD2 (5 bases each). The CDR3 consists of 17 residues. V lost 4 bases and J 3 bases, leaving 22 bases between the germline ends. Germline V gives CDR1 LGHNA, CDR2 YNFKEQ. The CDR3 nucleotides are TGTGCCAGCAGCCCCTCACGACTAAAGAGGACATACTACGAGCAGTACTTC. Its translation: CASSPSRLKRTYYEQYF.

The chain combines TRBV7-9 with TRBJ2-1; D remains unclear. Germline CDR1 reads SEHNR; CDR2 reads FQNEAQ (reference sequence). This CDR3 is 16 amino acids long. V was cut by 6 bases and J by 7 bases, with 22 bases left in between. The CDR3 protein is CASRSLNSPGRNEQFF. In DNA form, the CDR3 reads TGTGCCAGCAGATCCCTCAACTCCCCGGGTCGGAATGAGCAGTTCTTC.

V and J are TRBV30 and TRBJ1-5; possibly TRBD1 for D (6 bases). Germline CDR1 GTSNPN, CDR2 SVGIG (reference sequence). This CDR3 is built from 13 residues. Trimming took off 2 bases at V and 4 bases at J, with 9 bases between the two ends. CDR3: CAWSHRENQPQHF. The CDR3 bases are TGTGCCTGGAGTCACAGGGAGAATCAGCCCCAGCATTTT.